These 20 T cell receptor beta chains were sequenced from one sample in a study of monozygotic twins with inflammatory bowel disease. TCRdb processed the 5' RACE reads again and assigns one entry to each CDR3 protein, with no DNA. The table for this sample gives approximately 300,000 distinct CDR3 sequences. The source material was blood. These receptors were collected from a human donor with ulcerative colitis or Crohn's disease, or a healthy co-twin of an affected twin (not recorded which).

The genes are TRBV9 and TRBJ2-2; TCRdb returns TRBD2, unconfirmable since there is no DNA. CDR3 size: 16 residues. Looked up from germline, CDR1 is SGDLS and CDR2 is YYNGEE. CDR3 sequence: CASSEGTSFNTGELFF.

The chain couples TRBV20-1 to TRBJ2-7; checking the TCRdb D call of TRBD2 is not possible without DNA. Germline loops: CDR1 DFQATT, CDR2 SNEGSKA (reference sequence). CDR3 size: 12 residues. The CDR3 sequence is CSGLAGGHEQYF.

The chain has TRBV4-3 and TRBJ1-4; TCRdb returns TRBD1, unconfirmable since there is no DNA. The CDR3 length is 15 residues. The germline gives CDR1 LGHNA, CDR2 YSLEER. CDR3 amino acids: CASSQEFREAEKLFF.

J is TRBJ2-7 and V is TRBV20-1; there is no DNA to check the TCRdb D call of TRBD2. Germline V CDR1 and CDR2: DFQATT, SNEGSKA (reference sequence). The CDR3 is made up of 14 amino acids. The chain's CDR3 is CSAAGARNAYEQYF.

CDR3 sequence: CASSGAPGGNTEAFF. The chain employs TRBV5-1 and TRBJ1-1; TCRdb indicates TRBD1, and absent DNA this call remains unverified. This CDR3 region has 15 residues. From germline, CDR1 is SGHRS and CDR2 YFSETQ.

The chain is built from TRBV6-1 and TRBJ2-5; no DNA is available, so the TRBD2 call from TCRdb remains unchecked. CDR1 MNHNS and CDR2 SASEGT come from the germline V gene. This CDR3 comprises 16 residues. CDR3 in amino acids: CASSAGTSGRGETQYF.

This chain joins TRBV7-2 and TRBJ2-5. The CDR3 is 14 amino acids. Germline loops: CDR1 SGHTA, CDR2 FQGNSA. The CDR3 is CASSLGGAAETQYF.

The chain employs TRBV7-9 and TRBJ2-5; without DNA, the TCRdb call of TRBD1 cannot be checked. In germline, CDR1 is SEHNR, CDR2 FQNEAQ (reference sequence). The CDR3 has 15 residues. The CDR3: CASSLYGTAQETQYF.

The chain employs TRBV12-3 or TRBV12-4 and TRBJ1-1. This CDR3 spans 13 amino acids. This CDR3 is CASKRGPISEAFF.

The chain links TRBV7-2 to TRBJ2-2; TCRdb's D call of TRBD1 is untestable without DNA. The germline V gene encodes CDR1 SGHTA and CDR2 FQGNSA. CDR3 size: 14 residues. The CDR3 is CASSFLQGAGELFF.

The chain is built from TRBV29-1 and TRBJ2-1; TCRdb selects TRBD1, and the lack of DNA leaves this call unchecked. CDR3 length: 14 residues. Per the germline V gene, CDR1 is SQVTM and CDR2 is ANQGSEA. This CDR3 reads CSGKRGEWHNEQFF.

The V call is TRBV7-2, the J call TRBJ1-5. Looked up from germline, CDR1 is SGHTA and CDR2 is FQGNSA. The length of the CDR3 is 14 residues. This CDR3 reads CASSLLGFDQPQHF.

CDR3 loop: CATSDPIGPSGNTIYF. The V call is TRBV24-1, the J call TRBJ1-3. The germline CDR1 and CDR2 sequences are KGHDR and SFDVKD. The CDR3 consists of 16 residues.

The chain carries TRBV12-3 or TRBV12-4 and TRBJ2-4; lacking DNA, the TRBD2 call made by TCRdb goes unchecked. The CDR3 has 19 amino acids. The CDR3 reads CASSLFSSGTSLAKNIQYF.

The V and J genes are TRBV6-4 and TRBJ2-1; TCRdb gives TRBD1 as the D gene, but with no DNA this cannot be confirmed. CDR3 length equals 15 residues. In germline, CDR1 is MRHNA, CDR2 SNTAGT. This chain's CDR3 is CASSENSPRHNEQFF.

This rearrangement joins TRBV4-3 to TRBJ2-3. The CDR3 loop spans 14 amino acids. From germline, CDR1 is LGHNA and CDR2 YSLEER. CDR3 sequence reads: CASSQDPATFTQYF.

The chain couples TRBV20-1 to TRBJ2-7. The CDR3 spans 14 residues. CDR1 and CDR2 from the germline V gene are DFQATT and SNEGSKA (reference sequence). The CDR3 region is CSAKPHRQAYEQYF.

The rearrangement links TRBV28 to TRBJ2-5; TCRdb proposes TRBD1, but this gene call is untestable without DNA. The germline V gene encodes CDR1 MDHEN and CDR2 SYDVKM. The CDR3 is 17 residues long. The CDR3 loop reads CASSLPRGAGGRETQYF.

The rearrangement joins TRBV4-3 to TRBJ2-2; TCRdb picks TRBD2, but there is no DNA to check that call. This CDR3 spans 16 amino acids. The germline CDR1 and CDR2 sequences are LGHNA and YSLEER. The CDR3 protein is CASSQGTSGPTGELFF.

CDR3 residues: CASSFAGGRNTEAFF. The J gene is TRBJ1-1, the V gene TRBV5-1; TCRdb designates TRBD1, a call that cannot be tested without DNA. The CDR3 totals 15 residues. Germline CDR1 SGHRS, CDR2 YFSETQ.